This TCR beta chain is drawn from a study of blood T cell repertoires in COVID-19. Study context: Both acute and convalescent COVID-19 samples were obtained from the United States, Italy and Spain.

The V gene's germline CDR1 is MNHEY and CDR2 SMNVEV (reference sequence). The CDR3 totals 12 residues. Trimming stripped 5 bases from V and 7 bases from J, with 9 bases between. Assay used: immunoSEQ multiplex PCR; TCRdb lists only in-frame clones, some missing. The sample records 90,000 to 100,000 clones, around 84% being singletons. Sequenced input: peripheral blood. The chain carries TRBV27 and TRBJ1-5, with D unresolved. The clonotype was recovered from a man aged 65 to 79 with active or convalescent COVID-19. CDR3 DNA: TGTGCCAGCAGTAAAGAGGGACAGCCCCAGCATTTT. Its protein product is CASSKEGQPQHF.